This T cell receptor (beta chain) is drawn from a study of blood T cell repertoires in COVID-19. Whole-study context: COVID-19 samples collected from the United States, Italy and Spain covered acute and convalescent phases.

TCRdb keeps only in-frame clones here, not all; method: immunoSEQ multiplex PCR. There are over 95,000 clones in the sample; 85% occur only once, and around 3.3% lies in the top ten. Germline CDR1 and CDR2: MNHEY and SMNVEV (reference sequence). The CDR3 consists of 16 residues. V shed 5 bases, J shed 0 bases, and the junction held 8 bases outside the gene matches. The source is a man aged 35-49 years with acute or convalescent COVID-19. V is TRBV27 and J is TRBJ1-2, with TRBD1 matching over 8 bases. Sequenced material: peripheral blood. The CDR3 loop reads CASSANDRGPNYGYTF. The CDR3 DNA follows: TGTGCCAGCAGTGCGAACGACAGGGGACCTAACTATGGCTACACCTTC.